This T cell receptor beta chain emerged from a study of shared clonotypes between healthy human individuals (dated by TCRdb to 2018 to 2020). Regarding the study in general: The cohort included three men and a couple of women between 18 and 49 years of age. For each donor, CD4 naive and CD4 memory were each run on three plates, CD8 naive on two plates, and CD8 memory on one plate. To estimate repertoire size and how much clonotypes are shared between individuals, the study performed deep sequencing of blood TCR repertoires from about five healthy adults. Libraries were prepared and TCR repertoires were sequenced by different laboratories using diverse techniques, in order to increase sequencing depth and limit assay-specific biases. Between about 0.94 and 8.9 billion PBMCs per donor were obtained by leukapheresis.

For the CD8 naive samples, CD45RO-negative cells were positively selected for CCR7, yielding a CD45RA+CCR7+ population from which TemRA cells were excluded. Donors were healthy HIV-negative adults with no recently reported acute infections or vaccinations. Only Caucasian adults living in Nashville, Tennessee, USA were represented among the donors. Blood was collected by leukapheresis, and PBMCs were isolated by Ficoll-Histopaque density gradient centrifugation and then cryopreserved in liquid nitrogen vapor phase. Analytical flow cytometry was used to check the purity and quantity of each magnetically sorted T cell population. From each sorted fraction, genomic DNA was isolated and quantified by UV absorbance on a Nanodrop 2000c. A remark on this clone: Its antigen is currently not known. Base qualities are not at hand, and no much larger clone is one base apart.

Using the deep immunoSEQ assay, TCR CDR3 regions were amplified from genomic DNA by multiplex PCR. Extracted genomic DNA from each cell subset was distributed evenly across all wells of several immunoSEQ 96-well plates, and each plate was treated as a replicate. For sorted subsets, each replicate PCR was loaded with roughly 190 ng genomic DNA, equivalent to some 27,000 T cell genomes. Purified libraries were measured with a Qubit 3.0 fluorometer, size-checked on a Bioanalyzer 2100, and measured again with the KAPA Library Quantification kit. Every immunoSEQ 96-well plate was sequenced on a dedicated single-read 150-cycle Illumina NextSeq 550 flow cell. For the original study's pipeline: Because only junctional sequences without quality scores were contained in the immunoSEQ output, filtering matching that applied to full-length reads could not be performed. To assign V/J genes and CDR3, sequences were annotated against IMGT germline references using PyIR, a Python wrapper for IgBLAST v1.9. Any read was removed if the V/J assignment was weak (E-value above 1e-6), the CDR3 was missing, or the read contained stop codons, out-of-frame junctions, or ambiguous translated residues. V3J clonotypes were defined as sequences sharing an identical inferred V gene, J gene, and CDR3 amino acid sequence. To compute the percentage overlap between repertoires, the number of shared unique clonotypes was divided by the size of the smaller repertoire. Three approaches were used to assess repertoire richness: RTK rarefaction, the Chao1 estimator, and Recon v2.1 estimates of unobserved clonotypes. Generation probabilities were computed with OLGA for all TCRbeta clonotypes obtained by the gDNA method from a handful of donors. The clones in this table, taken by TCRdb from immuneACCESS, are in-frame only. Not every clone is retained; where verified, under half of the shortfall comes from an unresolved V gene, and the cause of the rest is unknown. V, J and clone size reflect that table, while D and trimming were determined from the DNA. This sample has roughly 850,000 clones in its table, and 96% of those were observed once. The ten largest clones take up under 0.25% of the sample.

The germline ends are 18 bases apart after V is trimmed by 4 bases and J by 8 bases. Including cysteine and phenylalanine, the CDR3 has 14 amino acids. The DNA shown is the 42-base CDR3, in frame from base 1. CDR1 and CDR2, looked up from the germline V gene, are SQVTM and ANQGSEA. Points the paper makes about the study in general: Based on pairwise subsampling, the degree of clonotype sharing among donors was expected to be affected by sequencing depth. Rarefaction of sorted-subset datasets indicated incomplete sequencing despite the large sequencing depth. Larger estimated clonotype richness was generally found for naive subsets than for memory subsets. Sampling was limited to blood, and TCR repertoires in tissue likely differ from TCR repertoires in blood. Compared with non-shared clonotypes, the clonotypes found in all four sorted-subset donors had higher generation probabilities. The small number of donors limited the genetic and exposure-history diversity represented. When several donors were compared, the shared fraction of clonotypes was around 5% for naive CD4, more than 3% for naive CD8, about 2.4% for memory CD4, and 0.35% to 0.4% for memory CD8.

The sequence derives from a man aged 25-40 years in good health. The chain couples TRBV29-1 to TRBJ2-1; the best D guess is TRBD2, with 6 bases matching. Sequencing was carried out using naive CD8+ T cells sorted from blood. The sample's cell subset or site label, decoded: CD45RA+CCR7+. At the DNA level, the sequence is TGCAGCGTTGTGGGGCCGACTAGTCGGGATGAGCAGTTCTTC. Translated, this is CSVVGPTSRDEQFF.